The rows below give T cell receptor beta chains drawn from one sample of a study of blood T cell repertoires in COVID-19. Using immunoSEQ multiplex PCR, the repertoire was profiled, and TCRdb retains in-frame clones only, with some absent. The top ten hold roughly 1.3% of the sample, which has some 300,000 clones, around 90% seen once. Sequencing used peripheral blood. These receptors were obtained from a man aged 65 to 85 with acute or convalescent COVID-19. Each CDR3 is given with its conserved first and last residue. The D gene is left open where the match is weak. The size of a clone is reported for some rows only, either as once, few or many, or as a class for expanded clones.

v_gene	abundance	d_gene	j_gene	CDR3nt	CDR3aa
TRBV19	NA	TRBD1	TRBJ2-2	TGTGCCAGTAGTGGGGACAGGGCCGCCGGGGAGCTGTTTTTT	CASSGDRAAGELFF
TRBV28	NA	NA	TRBJ2-5	TGTGCCAGCAGCGTGGGCGGAGGGCACCAAGAGACCCAGTACTTC	CASSVGGGHQETQYF
TRBV5-4	NA	NA	TRBJ2-7	TGTGCCAGCTCACAGGGACCGGGGATTGGGGAGCAGTACTTC	CASSQGPGIGEQYF
TRBV5-6	NA	TRBD2	TRBJ2-7	TGTGCCAGCAGCTGGGGGCTAGCGGGATCCGAGCAGTACTTC	CASSWGLAGSEQYF
TRBV28	NA	NA	TRBJ2-7	TGTGCCAGCAGGGACCCCCAGGGAAGTTATCCGCAGTACTTC	CASRDPQGSYPQYF
TRBV15	NA	TRBD1	TRBJ1-5	TGTGCCACCAGCAGCGGGACAGGGCCTCGGGCCCAGCATTTT	CATSSGTGPRAQHF
TRBV6-5	NA	NA	TRBJ1-1	TGTGCCAGCAGTTATACAGGGCAGAATTTAGGTGCTTTCTTT	CASSYTGQNLGAFF
TRBV6-2/TRBV6-3	once	TRBD1	TRBJ1-4	TGTGCCAGCAGTGACCCAGGGGGAAAACTGTTTTTT	CASSDPGGKLFF
TRBV19	NA	TRBD1	TRBJ2-1	TGTGCCAGTAGTATTTCCGGGACAGGGTACAATGAGCAGTTCTTC	CASSISGTGYNEQFF
TRBV11-2	NA	NA	TRBJ1-1	TGTGCCAGCAGCTTAGATCAGCGGACGGAGAAAGCTTTCTTT	CASSLDQRTEKAFF
TRBV5-4	NA	NA	TRBJ2-7	TGTGCCAGCAGCTTGAACAGCTACGAGCAGTACTTC	CASSLNSYEQYF
TRBV6-2/TRBV6-3	NA	TRBD1	TRBJ1-4	TGTGCCAGCAGTCACCGGGACAGGGGTGGCGAAAAACTGTTTTTT	CASSHRDRGGEKLFF
TRBV19	NA	TRBD1	TRBJ2-7	TGTGCCAGTACCTCCGGGACAGGAGACGGGTACGAGCAGTACTTC	CASTSGTGDGYEQYF
TRBV19	NA	NA	TRBJ2-7	TGTGCCAGTAGTCCGCGGACACGATCGGCCTACGAGCAGTACTTC	CASSPRTRSAYEQYF
TRBV19	NA	TRBD2	TRBJ2-1	TGTGCCAGTAGTCGGACTAGCGGGAGCTCCTACAATGAGCAGTTCTTC	CASSRTSGSSYNEQFF
TRBV7-3	NA	TRBD1	TRBJ2-3	TGTGCCAGCAGCTTAGGCGGATCCGGGACAGGGAGTACAGATACGCAGTATTTT	CASSLGGSGTGSTDTQYF
TRBV7-2	NA	NA	TRBJ1-6	TGTGCCAGCAGCTTAGCTGAAGGGAGGACACCCCTCCACTTT	CASSLAEGRTPLHF
TRBV18	NA	TRBD2	TRBJ2-5	TGTGCCAGCTCACGACGGACTAGCGATCAGGTGGAGACCCAGTACTTC	CASSRRTSDQVETQYF
TRBV29-1	NA	TRBD1	TRBJ1-2	TGCAGCGGTGCAGGGGGCGCGGACTATGGCTACACCTTC	CSGAGGADYGYTF
TRBV7-8	NA	TRBD1	TRBJ2-7	TGTGCCAGCAGCTTAGGGGGGACAGGTATTTACGGGGAGTACTTC	CASSLGGTGIYGEYF
TRBV11-1	once	NA	TRBJ1-2	TGTGCCAGCAGCCGGACAGCGACTAACTATGGCTACACCTTC	CASSRTATNYGYTF
TRBV6-5	NA	TRBD1	TRBJ1-2	TGTGCCAGCAGTTACTCGACAGGGGGCATAGGCTACACCTTC	CASSYSTGGIGYTF
TRBV6-6	NA	NA	TRBJ1-6	TGTGCCAGCAACCCGGAGTGGAATTCACCCCTCCACTTT	CASNPEWNSPLHF
TRBV29-1	NA	TRBD2	TRBJ2-7	TGCAGCGTTATAGCGGGAGGGGACGAGCAGTACTTC	CSVIAGGDEQYF
TRBV12-3/TRBV12-4	NA	NA	TRBJ2-2	TGTGCCAGCAGTTTAGGTACAACCGGGGAGCTGTTTTTT	CASSLGTTGELFF
TRBV5-4	NA	NA	TRBJ2-3	TGTGCCAGCAGCCTGGCCGCATCACTAGCTTCCCTCACAGATACGCAGTATTTT	CASSLAASLASLTDTQYF
TRBV4-3	NA	NA	TRBJ2-1	TGCGCCAGCAGCCAAGCCCCGGAGGGGCTTACTACTTACAATGAGCAGTTCTTC	CASSQAPEGLTTYNEQFF
TRBV19	NA	TRBD2	TRBJ2-1	TGTGCCAGTAGCAGGGCTAGCGGGACCAATGAGCAGTTCTTC	CASSRASGTNEQFF
TRBV2	few	NA	TRBJ1-2	TGTGCCAGCAGTACGAGCACAGGTCATGGCTACACCTTC	CASSTSTGHGYTF
TRBV18	few	NA	TRBJ1-6	TGTGCCAGCTCACCCTCGACAGGAGTAAATTCACCCCTCCACTTT	CASSPSTGVNSPLHF
TRBV28	NA	TRBD2	TRBJ2-1	TGTGCCAGCAAAACTAGCGGGGGGCCCTCCTACAATGAGCAGTTCTTC	CASKTSGGPSYNEQFF
TRBV4-2	few	TRBD1	TRBJ2-7	TGTGCCAGCAGCCAAGGCCCTTTACGGGGACAGGGGTTCTACGAGCAGTACTTC	CASSQGPLRGQGFYEQYF
TRBV19	NA	TRBD2	TRBJ2-1	TGTGCCAGTAGTACCGGACTAGCGGGAGCGGGCTGGTCCTACAATGAGCAGTTCTTC	CASSTGLAGAGWSYNEQFF
TRBV5-6	NA	NA	TRBJ1-5	TGTGCCAGCAAACTTTATAGCGGTCGGGGCGCGGCGGCCCAGCCCCAGCATTTT	CASKLYSGRGAAAQPQHF
TRBV29-1	NA	TRBD1	TRBJ2-1	TGCAGCGTAAGAGACAGGGGCGGAAGCTCCTACAATGAGCAGTTCTTC	CSVRDRGGSSYNEQFF
TRBV7-2	NA	TRBD2	TRBJ2-1	TGTGCCAGCAGCACCCCCTCCGGGACTAGCGGTTCCAATGAGCAGTTCTTC	CASSTPSGTSGSNEQFF
TRBV10-3	NA	TRBD2	TRBJ2-3	TGTGCCATCAGTGAGAAACGACTAGCGGGAGGGCCCTCGACAGATACGCAGTATTTT	CAISEKRLAGGPSTDTQYF
TRBV9	NA	NA	TRBJ1-4	TGTGCCAGCAGCGTAGATTTCGAGGTGGCAAAACTGTTTTTT	CASSVDFEVAKLFF
TRBV4-3	few	TRBD1	TRBJ1-6	TGCGCCAGCAGCCTCGGGCAGGGGGGCGGTTCACCCCTCCACTTT	CASSLGQGGGSPLHF
TRBV19	NA	NA	TRBJ2-1	TGTGCCAGTAGTATTCTTCTAGAGTCTCCTGAGCAGTTCTTC	CASSILLESPEQFF
TRBV25-1	NA	NA	TRBJ2-3	TGTGCCAGCAACCGGGACACCGCCACAGATACGCAGTATTTT	CASNRDTATDTQYF
TRBV18	NA	NA	TRBJ1-1	TGTGCCAGCTCACCAGATTCAGGGCGCACTGAAGCTTTCTTT	CASSPDSGRTEAFF
TRBV5-1	NA	NA	TRBJ2-1	TGCGCCAGCAGCGATTTAGGGGGGGATGAGCAGTTCTTC	CASSDLGGDEQFF
TRBV9	NA	NA	TRBJ2-7	TGTGCCAGCAGCGTAGGGGGCAGCTTCTCCTACGAGCAGTACTTC	CASSVGGSFSYEQYF
TRBV29-1	once	NA	TRBJ2-2	TGCAGCGGGGTGCTAGCGAACACCGGGGAGCTGTTTTTT	CSGVLANTGELFF
TRBV27	NA	NA	TRBJ2-3	TGTGCCAGCAGTCGCGCGGGCACAGATACGCAGTATTTT	CASSRAGTDTQYF
TRBV6-6	NA	NA	TRBJ1-2	TGTGCCAGCAGTTCGTGGCAGGGAGGGATCTCTGGCTACACCTTC	CASSSWQGGISGYTF
TRBV2	NA	NA	TRBJ2-2	TGTGCCAGCAGGAGGGAGGGGGTTGGCACCGGGGAGCTGTTTTTT	CASRREGVGTGELFF
TRBV6-5	NA	TRBD1	TRBJ1-2	TGTGCCAGCAGTTACGGGACAGACTATGGCTACACCTTC	CASSYGTDYGYTF
TRBV19	NA	TRBD2	TRBJ2-1	TGTGCCAGTAGTTCTCGGACTAGCTTGCACAATGAGCAGTTCTTC	CASSSRTSLHNEQFF
TRBV7-9	NA	TRBD1	TRBJ1-2	TGTGCCAGCAGCGCCCCCGGACAGGGGACTGTAGCTTACACCTTC	CASSAPGQGTVAYTF
TRBV7-6	NA	NA	TRBJ1-4	TGTGCCAGCAGCTTAGGACAGTCTAATGAAAAACTGTTTTTT	CASSLGQSNEKLFF
TRBV6-5	NA	TRBD1	TRBJ1-2	TGTGCCAGCAAGCTAACCACAGGGGTCTATGGCTACACCTTC	CASKLTTGVYGYTF
TRBV5-1	NA	TRBD1	TRBJ1-4	TGCGCCAGCAGCTTGGGTGACAGGGGTAATGAAAAACTGTTTTTT	CASSLGDRGNEKLFF
TRBV6-5	NA	TRBD2	TRBJ2-1	TGTGCCAGCATTGGCGGGGGGGTCGATGAGCAGTTCTTC	CASIGGGVDEQFF
TRBV3-1/TRBV3-2	few	TRBD1	TRBJ1-6	TGTGCCAGCAGCCAAGTGGACAGGGTCCCTTATTCACCCCTCCACTTT	CASSQVDRVPYSPLHF
TRBV27	NA	NA	TRBJ2-2	TGTGCCAGCAGTTGGCTAGAAAGGACCGGGGAGCTGTTTTTT	CASSWLERTGELFF
TRBV5-1	once	TRBD1	TRBJ2-7	TGCGCCAGCAGCTCACCTAATCCAGGGGGCGAGCAGTACTTC	CASSSPNPGGEQYF
TRBV7-2	NA	TRBD1	TRBJ1-2	TGTGCCAGCAGCCCCACGACAGGGGGTGAAGGCTACACCTTC	CASSPTTGGEGYTF
TRBV5-1	NA	TRBD2	TRBJ2-5	TGCGCCAGCAGCTGGGGGAGCGGCGGGGGGCAAGAGACCCAGTACTTC	CASSWGSGGGQETQYF